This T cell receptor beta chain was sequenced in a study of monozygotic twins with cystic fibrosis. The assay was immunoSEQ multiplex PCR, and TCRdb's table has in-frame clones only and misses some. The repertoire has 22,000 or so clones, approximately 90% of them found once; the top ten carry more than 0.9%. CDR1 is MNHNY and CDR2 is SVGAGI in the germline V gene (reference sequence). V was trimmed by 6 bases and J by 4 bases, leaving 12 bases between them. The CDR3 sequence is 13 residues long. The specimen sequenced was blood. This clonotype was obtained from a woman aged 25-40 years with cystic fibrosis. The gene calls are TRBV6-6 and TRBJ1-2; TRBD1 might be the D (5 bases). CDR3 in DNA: TGTGCCAGCAGCTTACAGGCCCTCTATGGCTACACCTTC. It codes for CASSLQALYGYTF.